This T cell receptor (beta chain) derives from a study of T-cell reconstitution after alpha-beta-depleted transplantation in children. It was with unique molecular identifiers that the TCRbeta library was prepared. MiXCR, run by TCRdb on the PCR reads, gives a single entry per CDR3 protein. The profile shows 600,000 to 700,000 distinct CDR3 sequences, approximately 17% of them singletons. This CDR3 has 14 residues. From germline, CDR1 is MNHNS and CDR2 SASEGT. The V and J ends lost 2 bases and 0 bases respectively, with 7 bases between them. Ten or more counts support this clonotype. The input for sequencing was PBMCs from the stem cell graft donor, taken from the stem cell graft. The genes are TRBV6-1 and TRBJ1-1, with unresolved D. The TCR originated in a human donor who donated a stem cell graft to a child with acute myeloid leukemia. CDR3 residues: CASSEQVLNTEAFF. The DNA for the CDR3 is TGTGCCAGCAGTGAACAGGTTTTGAACACTGAAGCTTTCTTT.